Given below is one T cell receptor beta chain in context. The antigen is not known. This record comes from a study of graft-versus-host responses after intestinal transplantation. Study-wide background: The study gave all recipients anti-thymocyte globulin induction, then tacrolimus and steroids for roughly 3 years.

Some clones are missing from TCRdb's copy, which holds only in-frame ones; the method was immunoSEQ multiplex PCR. The sample lists about 71,000 clones, less than 95% occurring once. Study-wide points: GvH clones were found in recipient marrow; some appeared first in ileum or blood.

Trimming removed 0 bases at V and 7 bases at J, with 11 bases between. Germline loops: CDR1 SGDLS, CDR2 YYNGEE. There are 15 residues in the CDR3. The chain combines TRBV9 with TRBJ1-6, with D possibly matching TRBD1 (6 bases). The starting material was unstimulated CD8+ T cells sorted from spleen or lymph node cells, obtained before intestinal transplant. The receptor's source is a human donor who received an intestinal transplant. CDR3 coding DNA: TGTGCCAGCAGCGTAGTGGGGGCAGAGAATTCACCCCTCCACTTT. Its translation is CASSVVGAENSPLHF. Complete variable domain (other parts from reference TRBV9 and TRBJ1-6): DSGVTQTPKHLITATGQRVTLRCSPRSGDLSVYWYQQSLDQGLQFLIQYYNGEERAKGNILERFSAQQFPDLHSELNLSSLELGDSALYFCASSVVGAENSPLHFGNGTRLTVT.